The next 26 T cell receptor beta chains were all read from a single sample in a study of Ad26.COV2.S vaccination and SARS-CoV-2 variants. The protocol was immunoSEQ multiplex PCR, while the TCRdb copy is restricted to in-frame clones and leaves out a portion. The profile shows about 380,000 clones, 83% of them singletons. The treatment here: over 15 received Ad26.COV2.S at low or high dose, single or two shots; about 5 received placebo; per-sample allocation not given. Specimens were obtained on day 63 following the first vaccine or placebo injection. This specimen was peripheral blood, taken in a trial of Ad26.COV2.S vaccine versus placebo. These receptors were taken from a person between 18 and 65 years old who received the Ad26.COV2.S COVID-19 vaccine or a placebo.

V and J are TRBV19 and TRBJ1-5; possible D gene TRBD1, 5 bases. V shed 7 bases and J shed 4 bases, with 26 bases lying between them. The CDR3 has 18 amino acids. Germline CDR1 LNHDA, CDR2 SQIVND (reference sequence). CDR3 loop: CASTARAGRVVPNQPQHF. In DNA, the CDR3 is TGTGCCAGTACAGCGAGGGCAGGGAGGGTTGTCCCAAATCAGCCCCAGCATTTT. Based on the CDR3 plus reference TRBV19 and TRBJ1-5, the full variable domain is DGGITQSPKYLFRKEGQNVTLSCEQNLNHDAMYWYRQDPGQGLRLIYYSQIVNDFQKGDIAEGYSVSREKKESFPLTVTSAQKNPTAFYLCASTARAGRVVPNQPQHFGDGTRLSIL.

The J gene is TRBJ1-1, the V gene TRBV7-9; the D is unclear. V lost 5 bases to trimming and J lost 0 bases, with 7 bases between them. CDR1 SEHNR and CDR2 FQNEAQ come from the germline V gene (reference sequence). The CDR3 runs to 13 residues. The CDR3 reads CASSPNLNTEAFF. The DNA of the CDR3 is TGTGCCAGCAGCCCCAACTTGAACACTGAAGCTTTCTTT.

The chain is built from TRBV9 and TRBJ1-2; 8 bases align to TRBD1. V lost 2 bases, J lost 4 bases, and 4 bases stayed unmatched. The CDR3 consists of 14 residues. The germline V gene encodes CDR1 SGDLS and CDR2 YYNGEE. This CDR3 is CASSVDRVPYGYTF. CDR3 DNA: TGTGCCAGCAGCGTGGACAGGGTCCCCTATGGCTACACCTTC.

The V gene is TRBV9, the J gene TRBJ2-3; D possibly uses TRBD1 or TRBD2 (5 bases each). Germline values: CDR1 SGDLS, CDR2 YYNGEE. The CDR3 is 14 residues long. Deletions cut 0 bases from V and 6 bases from J, with 11 bases between. DNA for the CDR3: TGTGCCAGCAGCGTAGGTCCCGAGGGGGATACGCAGTATTTT. Its protein is CASSVGPEGDTQYF. The full variable domain, completed using reference TRBV9 and TRBJ2-3, is DSGVTQTPKHLITATGQRVTLRCSPRSGDLSVYWYQQSLDQGLQFLIQYYNGEERAKGNILERFSAQQFPDLHSELNLSSLELGDSALYFCASSVGPEGDTQYFGPGTRLTVL.

The V and J genes are TRBV9 and TRBJ1-2; TRBD1 aligns across 8 bases. The CDR3 loop spans 16 amino acids. With V trimmed by 0 bases and J by 6 bases, 10 bases remained unmatched. CDR1 and CDR2 (germline): SGDLS, YYNGEE. CDR3 nucleotide sequence: TGTGCCAGCAGCGTAGGGGGATCAGGGGGCGCGGATGGCTACACCTTC. Translated, it gives CASSVGGSGGADGYTF.

The chain links TRBV29-1 to TRBJ2-7; possible D gene TRBD2, 6 bases. The CDR3 runs 13 residues. The V and J ends lost 8 bases and 0 bases respectively, with 14 bases between them. CDR1 is SQVTM, CDR2 ANQGSEA, per germline. The CDR3 sequence: CSTGDGSSYEQYF. CDR3 DNA sequence: TGCAGCACCGGGGACGGGAGCTCCTACGAGCAGTACTTC.

The chain employs TRBV5-8 and TRBJ1-2; D possibly corresponds to TRBD1 (6 bases). This CDR3 is 13 amino acids long. The V gene lost 3 bases and the J gene lost 7 bases, with 13 bases spanning the gap. Germline CDR1 reads SGHTS; CDR2 reads YDEGEE. The CDR3 nucleotides are TGTGCCAGCAGCTCTTGGGGGCTTGGTGGCTACACCTTC. This gives the protein CASSSWGLGGYTF.

The chain has TRBV28 and TRBJ1-1; D is unresolved. CDR3 length: 13 amino acids. V was trimmed by 3 bases and J by 4 bases, leaving 9 bases between them. Germline V gene data show CDR1 as MDHEN and CDR2 as SYDVKM. CDR3 sequence: CASSFSAGTEAFF. The CDR3 DNA reads TGTGCCAGCAGTTTCTCTGCCGGCACTGAAGCTTTCTTT.

The chain carries TRBV5-4 and TRBJ2-7; the D gene is possibly TRBD1 (6 bases). V gave up 4 bases and J gave up 3 bases, with 20 bases separating them. From germline, CDR1 is SGHNT and CDR2 YYREEE (reference sequence). The CDR3 loop spans 16 amino acids. CDR3 amino acids: CASSLTIGGSIYEQYF. The CDR3 nucleotides read TGTGCCAGCAGCCTAACCATAGGGGGTTCTATCTACGAGCAGTACTTC.

V gene TRBV5-1 combines with J gene TRBJ2-2; D uncertain. V shed 3 bases and J shed 3 bases, with 6 bases lying between them. In germline, CDR1 is SGHRS, CDR2 YFSETQ. The CDR3 has 13 residues. CDR3 region: CASSSGYTGELFF. CDR3 DNA sequence: TGCGCCAGCAGCTCAGGTTACACCGGGGAGCTGTTTTTT.

The sample holds one count of this clone. This chain connects TRBV11-3 to TRBJ2-3; no clear D gene. The V gene lost 1 base and the J gene lost 9 bases, with 8 bases spanning the gap. Looked up from germline, CDR1 is SGHNT and CDR2 is YENEEA. The CDR3 is made up of 12 amino acids. CDR3 sequence reads: CASSLVGRTQYF. CDR3 bases: TGTGCCAGCAGCTTAGTCGGAAGAACGCAGTATTTT.

The rearrangement links TRBV27 to TRBJ1-5; TRBD1 matches at 11 bases. Per the germline V gene, CDR1 is MNHEY and CDR2 is SMNVEV (reference sequence). The CDR3 covers 17 residues. With V trimmed by 6 bases and J by 0 bases, 7 bases remained unmatched. CDR3 region: CASRLRTGGDSNQPQHF. The CDR3 DNA is TGTGCCAGCAGACTTAGGACAGGGGGCGATAGCAATCAGCCCCAGCATTTT.

Written as DNA, the CDR3 is TGTGCCAGTTCGCGGGGGTTTCAAGAGACCCAGTACTTC. Residues: CASSRGFQETQYF. The V and J genes are TRBV2 and TRBJ2-5, with 7 bases matching TRBD2. The CDR3 has 13 amino acids. CDR1 is SNHLY and CDR2 is FYNNEI in the germline V gene. Trimming at V came to 9 bases and at J to 2 bases, leaving 6 bases not matched to a gene.

This sequence joins TRBV5-1 and TRBJ2-7; D call uncertain. V lost 5 bases and J 3 bases, leaving 15 bases between the germline ends. The length of the CDR3 is 14 residues. In germline, CDR1 is SGHRS, CDR2 YFSETQ. The CDR3 sequence: CASRPVLGNYEQYF. As DNA, the CDR3 is TGCGCCAGCAGACCCGTTCTAGGAAACTACGAGCAGTACTTC.

The genes are TRBV7-3 and TRBJ2-1; 10 bases line up with TRBD1. This CDR3 comprises 18 residues. V trimming: 1 base; J trimming: 9 bases; junction bases outside the gene matches: 15. CDR1 and CDR2 from the germline V gene are SGHTA and FQGTGA. The CDR3 nucleotides are TGTGCCAGCAGCTTAAACGCCCCCCGGGACAGGGGATCAAGTGAGCAGTTCTTC. Protein sequence: CASSLNAPRDRGSSEQFF.

The chain has TRBV6-9 and TRBJ1-2; 7 bases line up with TRBD1. The J segment lost 0 bases and the V segment lost 0 bases, leaving 4 bases of the junction unmatched. CDR1 and CDR2 (germline): MNHGY, SVAAGI. CDR3 size: 16 residues. CDR3 protein: CASSYSRGTANYGYTF. As DNA, the CDR3 is TGTGCCAGCAGTTATTCGCGGGGGACAGCTAACTATGGCTACACCTTC.

This sequence joins TRBV4-2 and TRBJ2-5, with D tentatively TRBD1 or TRBD2 (5 bases each). This CDR3 is built from 15 residues. V dropped 3 bases and J dropped 5 bases, with 16 bases sitting between them. From germline, CDR1 is LGHNA and CDR2 YNFKEQ. The CDR3, as DNA: TGTGCCAGCAGCCATGGCGAGGGGCCGAGGGAGACCCAGTACTTC. Translation: CASSHGEGPRETQYF.

The rearrangement links TRBV5-1 to TRBJ2-7, with 8 bases fitting TRBD2. This CDR3 has 13 residues. J gave up 4 bases and V 3 bases, and 3 bases lay outside the gene matches. The germline V gene has CDR1 SGHRS and CDR2 YFSETQ. The CDR3 DNA reads as TGCGCCAGCAGCTGGGGGACTAGATACGAGCAGTACTTC. Translating it yields CASSWGTRYEQYF.

CDR3: CASSYSGGQVNEQYF. The CDR3 DNA reads as TGTGCCAGCAGTTACTCGGGGGGCCAGGTCAACGAGCAGTACTTC. The chain joins TRBV6-6 to TRBJ2-7; D is tentatively TRBD1 or TRBD2 (6 bases each). The V gene lost 0 bases and the J gene lost 5 bases, with 14 bases spanning the gap. Germline CDR1 MNHNY, CDR2 SVGAGI (reference sequence). CDR3 size: 15 residues.

The chain couples TRBV12-5 to TRBJ2-1, with 13 bases fitting TRBD2. This CDR3 is 15 amino acids long. Looked up from germline, CDR1 is LGHNT and CDR2 is FRNRAP. The V segment lost 3 bases and the J segment 9 bases; nucleotides outside the gene matches: 5. CDR3: CASGLRLAGGIEQFF. For the CDR3, the DNA is TGTGCTAGTGGTTTAAGACTAGCGGGAGGTATTGAGCAGTTCTTC.

This clone appeared a single time. The chain is built from TRBV2 and TRBJ2-6; D possibly matches TRBD1 or TRBD2 (6 bases each). The CDR3 extends over 17 amino acids. Trimming took 3 bases from V and 0 from J, leaving 12 bases between them. The germline V gene encodes CDR1 SNHLY and CDR2 FYNNEI. The CDR3 is CASSEGGVYSGANVLTF. The CDR3 DNA follows: TGTGCCAGCAGTGAGGGGGGCGTCTACTCTGGGGCCAACGTCCTGACTTTC.

V gene TRBV6-4 combines with J gene TRBJ2-6, with D perhaps TRBD2 (6 bases). CDR3 length: 18 residues. Trimming left V 7 bases short and J 3 bases short, with 22 bases between. The germline V gene has CDR1 MRHNA and CDR2 SNTAGT. This CDR3 is CASNILTVWRVGANVLTF. The CDR3 region has the DNA TGTGCCAGCAACATATTGACGGTTTGGAGGGTTGGGGCCAACGTCCTGACTTTC.

The chain carries TRBV7-9 and TRBJ1-3; 7 bases agree with TRBD1. The ends lost 5 bases at V and 4 bases at J; junction bases unmatched: 8. There are 15 residues in the CDR3. CDR1 and CDR2 (germline): SEHNR, FQNEAQ (reference sequence). The CDR3 region is CASSPLTGVGNTIYF. The CDR3 region has the DNA TGTGCCAGCAGCCCCCTTACAGGGGTCGGAAACACCATATATTTT.

This sequence joins TRBV7-9 and TRBJ1-3; tentatively, D is TRBD1 (5 bases). CDR3 length: 16 amino acids. The germline CDR1 and CDR2 sequences are SEHNR and FQNEAQ (reference sequence). V was cut by 0 bases and J by 4 bases, with 13 bases left in between. This chain's CDR3 is CASSLARGSDGNTIYF. In DNA form, the CDR3 reads TGTGCCAGCAGCTTAGCCCGGGGGTCGGACGGAAACACCATATATTTT.

V is TRBV3-1 (or the pseudogene TRBV3-2) and J is TRBJ1-5; D might be TRBD1 (5 bases). CDR1 is LGHDT and CDR2 is YNNKEL in the germline V gene (reference sequence). The CDR3 loop spans 13 amino acids. V was cut by 3 bases and J by 2 bases, with 5 bases left in between. This CDR3 reads CASSQGRNQPQHF. As DNA, the CDR3 is TGTGCCAGCAGCCAGGGACGCAATCAGCCCCAGCATTTT.

The J gene is TRBJ1-5, the V gene TRBV2; maybe TRBD1 (5 bases). CDR1 and CDR2 (germline): SNHLY, FYNNEI. With 6 bases removed from V and 16 bases from J, the gap between germline ends came to 22 bases. The CDR3 has 13 amino acids. CDR3 residues: CASRPVGGQQAHF. CDR3 DNA: TGTGCCAGCAGGCCAGTGGGGGGTCAACAGGCCCATTTT.